These T cell receptor beta chains were read from a single sample in a study of beta chain features in type 1 diabetes. Method: immunoSEQ multiplex PCR; TCRdb's copy keeps in-frame clones and lacks some. The repertoire consists of about 390,000 clones, with over 8.5% occurring once and the leading ten covering 0.6%. The sample consisted of central memory CD4+ T cells from blood. These receptors were obtained from a man between 25 and 39 years old with type 1 diabetes. The CDR3 runs from the conserved cysteine through the conserved F or W. Fields, in order: CDR3 length, J gene, D gene, clone size, V gene, CDR3 protein, CDR3 DNA. The D gene is left open where the match is weak. For some rows the clone size is stated as once, few or many, or as a class when expanded; others skip it.

16 | TRBJ2-2 | TRBD1 | - | TRBV4-2 | CASSGQGGGKTGELFF | TGTGCCAGCAGCGGACAGGGGGGAGGGAAAACCGGGGAGCTGTTTTTT
15 | TRBJ2-5 | - | few | TRBV5-1 | CASSLAGREEETQYF | TGCGCCAGCAGCTTGGCCGGTAGGGAAGAAGAGACCCAGTACTTC
18 | TRBJ2-6 | - | - | TRBV29-1 | CVQCSVVEASSGANVLTF | TGTGTTCAGTGCAGCGTTGTGGAGGCTAGCTCTGGGGCCAACGTCCTGACTTTC
17 | TRBJ2-3 | TRBD1 | - | TRBV18 | CASSPRLRQGAGDTQYF | TGTGCCAGCTCACCCCGGCTACGACAGGGGGCCGGGGATACGCAGTATTTT
15 | TRBJ2-5 | TRBD1 | few | TRBV2 | CASSADRGGQETQYF | TGTGCCAGCAGCGCGGACAGGGGGGGACAAGAGACCCAGTACTTC
15 | TRBJ2-1 | TRBD2 | many | TRBV7-2 | CASSYRLAGSDEQFF | TGTGCCAGCAGCTACAGACTAGCGGGTAGCGATGAGCAGTTCTTC
13 | TRBJ1-1 | - | - | TRBV29-1 | CSVRTGMNTEAFF | TGCAGCGTTCGTACAGGGATGAACACTGAAGCTTTCTTT
13 | TRBJ2-5 | - | few | TRBV18 | CASSTGAEETQYF | TGTGCCAGCTCAACTGGAGCAGAAGAGACCCAGTACTTC
16 | TRBJ2-3 | - | few | TRBV7-2 | CASSPPGRRAGDTQYF | TGTGCCAGCAGCCCCCCAGGTCGGAGGGCCGGGGATACGCAGTATTTT
14 | TRBJ2-7 | - | many | TRBV7-2 | CASSPGAGRYEQYF | TGTGCCAGCAGCCCCGGGGCGGGACGGTACGAGCAGTACTTC
13 | TRBJ1-5 | TRBD1 | few | TRBV7-2 | CASSAQGNQPQHF | TGTGCCAGCAGCGCACAGGGGAATCAGCCCCAGCATTTT
15 | TRBJ1-1 | - | few | TRBV27 | CASSFSSIRAREAFF | TGTGCCAGCAGTTTCTCTAGTATAAGGGCCAGGGAAGCTTTCTTT
16 | TRBJ2-7 | - | - | TRBV13 | CASSLGMKTGTYEQYF | TGTGCCAGCAGCTTAGGCATGAAAACGGGAACTTACGAGCAGTACTTC
13 | TRBJ2-1 | TRBD1 | - | TRBV2 | CASSAGQGNEQFF | TGTGCCAGCAGTGCGGGACAGGGAAATGAGCAGTTCTTC
14 | TRBJ2-7 | TRBD2 | - | TRBV5-6 | CASSWGLAGNEQYF | TGTGCCAGCAGCTGGGGACTAGCGGGAAACGAGCAGTACTTC
15 | TRBJ1-4 | TRBD1 | many | TRBV5-4 | CASSSRTGGGEKLFF | TGTGCCAGCAGCTCTCGGACAGGGGGTGGTGAAAAACTGTTTTTT
14 | TRBJ1-3 | - | few | TRBV5-1 | CASQRTVSGNTIYF | TGCGCCAGCCAGCGGACAGTCTCTGGAAACACCATATATTTT
14 | TRBJ1-5 | - | many | TRBV2 | CASSDGVGSQPQHF | TGTGCCAGCAGTGACGGGGTCGGGAGTCAGCCCCAGCATTTT
15 | TRBJ2-5 | - | - | TRBV7-3 | CASSLNGEYQETQYF | TGTGCCAGCAGCTTAAACGGGGAGTACCAAGAGACCCAGTACTTC
15 | TRBJ2-1 | - | - | TRBV9 | CASSVVPQARDEQFF | TGTGCCAGCAGCGTAGTCCCACAGGCTAGAGATGAGCAGTTCTTC
14 | TRBJ2-4 | - | many | TRBV7-3 | CASSLGGTKNIQYF | TGTGCCAGCAGCTTAGGGGGGACAAAAAACATTCAGTACTTC
15 | TRBJ2-3 | TRBD2 | few | TRBV6-4 | CASSRLAGVADTQYF | TGTGCCAGCAGTCGACTAGCGGGAGTGGCGGATACGCAGTATTTT
11 | TRBJ2-2 | - | few | TRBV11-2 | CASGGTGELFF | TGTGCCAGCGGGGGCACCGGGGAGCTGTTTTTT
13 | TRBJ2-3 | - | few | TRBV19 | CASSGHRADTQYF | TGTGCCAGTAGTGGACACAGGGCTGATACGCAGTATTTT
14 | TRBJ1-2 | - | - | TRBV11-2 | CASSLYGVAGGYTF | TGTGCCAGCAGCTTATACGGGGTGGCTGGGGGCTACACCTTC
15 | TRBJ1-1 | - | - | TRBV28 | CASSWMGAPSTEAFF | TGTGCCAGCAGTTGGATGGGGGCGCCGAGCACTGAAGCTTTCTTT
13 | TRBJ1-1 | - | many | TRBV6-5 | CASSRRRDTEAFF | TGTGCCAGCAGCCGCCGTAGGGACACTGAAGCTTTCTTT
16 | TRBJ2-1 | TRBD1 | - | TRBV4-1 | CASSQEIGTGYNEQFF | TGCGCCAGCAGCCAAGAAATTGGGACAGGGTACAATGAGCAGTTCTTC
15 | TRBJ2-2 | TRBD2 | - | TRBV5-4 | CASSLLTSGAGELFF | TGTGCCAGCAGCTTGTTAACTAGCGGAGCCGGGGAGCTGTTTTTT
13 | TRBJ2-4 | - | - | TRBV27 | CASSFLVESIQYF | TGTGCCAGCAGTTTCCTCGTTGAGAGCATTCAGTACTTC
15 | TRBJ2-7 | - | - | TRBV7-9 | CASSFSPDRSYEQYF | TGTGCCAGCAGCTTTTCTCCCGACAGGTCCTACGAGCAGTACTTC
14 | TRBJ2-5 | - | few | TRBV11-2 | CASSLDLGRETQYF | TGTGCCAGCAGCTTAGATTTGGGGAGAGAGACCCAGTACTTC
15 | TRBJ2-1 | TRBD1 | few | TRBV6-5 | CASSNRDRAYNEQFF | TGTGCCAGCAGTAACCGGGACAGGGCCTACAATGAGCAGTTCTTC
15 | TRBJ2-2 | - | few | TRBV25-1 | CASKYGGTNTGELFF | TGTGCCAGCAAATATGGCGGGACCAACACCGGGGAGCTGTTTTTT
13 | TRBJ2-3 | - | - | TRBV30 | CAWNLLSTDTQYF | TGTGCCTGGAATCTGCTGAGCACAGATACGCAGTATTTT
15 | TRBJ2-1 | TRBD2 | - | TRBV11-3 | CASSLGTSGSDEQFF | TGTGCCAGCAGCTTAGGGACTAGCGGGAGTGATGAGCAGTTCTTC
14 | TRBJ2-7 | - | few | TRBV15 | CATSRGVRDTEQYF | TGTGCCACCAGCAGAGGGGTGAGGGATACCGAGCAGTACTTC
17 | TRBJ2-5 | TRBD1 | few | TRBV7-2 | CASSLLGQSVRWETQYF | TGTGCCAGCAGCTTATTGGGACAGTCCGTTAGGTGGGAGACCCAGTACTTC
17 | TRBJ1-4 | - | - | TRBV30 | CAWERDWGLATNEKLFF | TGTGCCTGGGAGCGGGACTGGGGGCTTGCAACTAATGAAAAACTGTTTTTT
14 | TRBJ2-7 | - | - | TRBV6-1 | CASRDGDWTNEQYF | TGTGCCAGCAGGGACGGGGACTGGACCAACGAGCAGTACTTC
16 | TRBJ1-4 | - | - | TRBV10-1 | CASSESPGRQREKLFF | TGCGCCAGCAGTGAGTCGCCGGGTCGCCAACGGGAAAAACTGTTTTTT
14 | TRBJ1-5 | - | many | TRBV7-6 | CASSQEGGGQPQHF | TGTGCCAGCAGCCAGGAGGGAGGGGGTCAGCCCCAGCATTTT
15 | TRBJ1-1 | - | - | TRBV5-4 | CASSLEGTPNTEAFF | TGTGCCAGCAGCTTGGAAGGGACACCGAACACTGAAGCTTTCTTT
14 | TRBJ2-2 | - | - | TRBV6-5 | CASSYRTGAGELFF | TGTGCCAGCAGTTACCGGACGGGCGCCGGGGAGCTGTTTTTT